This T cell receptor beta chain was identified during a study of CD8 T cells in Susac syndrome. Germline V gives CDR1 SGHTA, CDR2 FQGTGA. Trimming shortened V by 1 base and J by 2 bases, and 8 bases separated the two germline ends. This CDR3 is built from 15 residues. Under recently defined diagnostic criteria, the patients with Susac syndrome qualified as having definite or probable disease. The RNA, roughly 0.45 to 1 ug, was put through reverse transcription using random hexamers. TCRdb passed the immunoSEQ multiplex PCR reads through MiXCR, listing each CDR3 protein once. The table records under 200,000 distinct CDR3 sequences, about 91% of them present only once.

The V and J genes are TRBV7-3 and TRBJ2-2; perhaps TRBD2 as D (6 bases). The sample taken for sequencing was CD4+ T cells from PBMCs. This receptor was taken from a human donor with Susac syndrome. Here the CDR3 reads CASSLRGENTGELFF. The CDR3 DNA is TGTGCCAGCAGCTTAAGGGGGGAAAACACCGGGGAGCTGTTTTTT.